Below, 18 T cell receptor beta chains from the same sample are listed, as sequenced in a study of blood T cell repertoires in COVID-19. Measured with immunoSEQ multiplex PCR; TCRdb has only the in-frame clones, and not every one. The table lists approximately 96,000 clones, 70% to 90% of them singletons. The sequenced sample consisted of peripheral blood. The receptors stem from a human donor with COVID-19, enrolled during active disease. The donor label of this sample is uncertain.

The chain has TRBV6-1 and TRBJ1-1; no definite D call. Germline lookup yields CDR1 MNHNS and CDR2 SASEGT. This CDR3 is 14 amino acids long. V lost 2 bases to trimming and J lost 1 base, with 8 bases between them. The CDR3 reads CASSELNRNTEAFF. The CDR3 DNA is TGTGCCAGCAGTGAATTAAACAGGAACACTGAAGCTTTCTTT.

This clone has just one count. This chain uses TRBV11-3 with TRBJ2-1; TRBD2 might be the D (5 bases). Germline V lookup: CDR1 SGHNT, CDR2 YENEEA. Trimming removed 0 bases at V and 6 bases at J, with 12 bases between. This CDR3 region has 15 residues. CDR3 nucleotide sequence: TGTGCCAGCAGCTTAGATTGGGAGCGCTCCAATGAGCAGTTCTTC. Translation gives CASSLDWERSNEQFF. The full variable domain, completed using reference TRBV11-3 and TRBJ2-1, is EAGVVQSPRYKIIEKKQPVAFWCNPISGHNTLYWYLQNLGQGPELLIRYENEEAVDDSQLPKDRFSAERLKGVDSTLKIQPAELGDSAVYLCASSLDWERSNEQFFGPGTRLTVL.

This clone showed up just a few times. The CDR3 loop is CASSLVPGVTGELFF. The CDR3 bases are TGCGCCAGCAGCTTGGTCCCGGGGGTTACCGGGGAGCTGTTTTTT. This chain joins TRBV5-1 and TRBJ2-2; D is perhaps TRBD2 (6 bases). The CDR3 consists of 15 residues. The V and J ends lost 0 bases and 5 bases respectively, with 11 bases between them. Germline CDR1 SGHRS, CDR2 YFSETQ.

V usage is TRBV30 and J usage is TRBJ1-1; D ambiguous. The CDR3 covers 14 residues. Between the trimmed V and J ends, which lost 0 bases and 0 bases, there was a span of 8 bases. The germline gives CDR1 GTSNPN, CDR2 SVGIG (reference sequence). DNA of the CDR3: TGTGCCTGGAGTGTAATGGTAGTGAACACTGAAGCTTTCTTT. Translation gives CAWSVMVVNTEAFF. Complete variable domain (other parts from reference TRBV30 and TRBJ1-1): SQTIHQWPATLVQPVGSPLSLECTVEGTSNPNLYWYRQAAGRGLQLLFYSVGIGQISSEVPQNLSASRPQDRQFILSSKKLLLSDSGFYLCAWSVMVVNTEAFFGQGTRLTVV.

This clone was seen repeatedly, ten times or more. The rearrangement joins TRBV9 to TRBJ1-5; tentatively, D is TRBD1 (5 bases). The CDR3 contains 15 residues. V was cut by 0 bases and J by 0 bases, with 7 bases left in between. Germline V gene data show CDR1 as SGDLS and CDR2 as YYNGEE. The CDR3 reads CASSVGGVSNQPQHF. DNA of the CDR3: TGTGCCAGCAGCGTAGGGGGGGTTAGCAATCAGCCCCAGCATTTT. The full variable domain, in which reference TRBV9 and TRBJ1-5 provide the parts outside the CDR3, is DSGVTQTPKHLITATGQRVTLRCSPRSGDLSVYWYQQSLDQGLQFLIQYYNGEERAKGNILERFSAQQFPDLHSELNLSSLELGDSALYFCASSVGGVSNQPQHFGDGTRLSIL.

The V and J genes are TRBV18 and TRBJ1-4; a possible D gene is TRBD1 (5 bases). Per the germline V gene, CDR1 is KGHSH and CDR2 is LQKENI. Trimming shortened V by 0 bases and J by 4 bases, and 9 bases separated the two germline ends. This CDR3 region has 15 residues. The CDR3 sequence is CASSPPGHGNEKLFF. The CDR3 DNA follows: TGTGCCAGCTCACCACCGGGGCATGGTAATGAAAAACTGTTTTTT.

This chain joins TRBV25-1 and TRBJ2-5; 11 nucleotides line up with TRBD2. The CDR3 runs 16 residues. Trimming took 2 bases from V and 5 from J; bases not matched to a gene: 7. Germline lookup yields CDR1 MGHDK and CDR2 SYGVNS. The CDR3 sequence is CASSEGVAGGQETQYF. CDR3 in DNA: TGTGCCAGCAGTGAAGGGGTAGCGGGAGGGCAGGAGACCCAGTACTTC. Filled out from reference TRBV25-1 and TRBJ2-5, the complete variable domain reads EADIYQTPRYLVIGTGKKITLECSQTMGHDKMYWYQQDPGMELHLIHYSYGVNSTEKGDLSSESTVSRIRTEHFPLTLESARPSHTSQYLCASSEGVAGGQETQYFGPGTRLLVL.

The V and J genes are TRBV9 and TRBJ1-6; tentatively, D is TRBD1 (6 bases). V was trimmed by 0 bases and J by 7 bases, leaving 11 bases between them. CDR3 size: 15 residues. In germline, CDR1 is SGDLS, CDR2 YYNGEE. For the CDR3, the DNA is TGTGCCAGCAGCGTAGGACAGGAGATAAATTCACCCCTCCACTTT. It specifies CASSVGQEINSPLHF.

This clone was seen more than once but under ten times. The V call is TRBV12-5, the J call TRBJ1-5; no clear D. Germline V gene sequence: CDR1 LGHNT, CDR2 FRNRAP. Trimming took 1 base from V and 4 from J, leaving 8 bases between them. The CDR3 is 14 amino acids. The CDR3 here is CASGLDGANQPQHF. As DNA, the CDR3 is TGTGCTAGTGGTTTGGACGGAGCGAATCAGCCCCAGCATTTT. The entire variable domain, with the rest obtained from reference TRBV12-5 and TRBJ1-5, is as follows: DARVTQTPRHKVTEMGQEVTMRCQPILGHNTVFWYRQTMMQGLELLAYFRNRAPLDDSGMPKDRFSAEMPDATLATLKIQPSEPRDSAVYFCASGLDGANQPQHFGDGTRLSIL.

The chain is built from TRBV19 and TRBJ1-5; TRBD1 matches 8 bases. Germline loops: CDR1 LNHDA, CDR2 SQIVND (reference sequence). V dropped 5 bases and J dropped 4; count of bases not matched to a gene: 19. The CDR3 spans 19 residues. This CDR3 reads CASSDGQGLRARRNQPQHF. DNA for the CDR3: TGTGCCAGTAGTGACGGACAGGGCCTAAGGGCGCGGCGGAATCAGCCCCAGCATTTT.

The rearrangement links TRBV5-1 to TRBJ1-2; D is undetermined. Germline loops: CDR1 SGHRS, CDR2 YFSETQ. This CDR3 contains 14 residues. Trimming shortened V by 0 bases and J by 5 bases, and 11 bases separated the two germline ends. The CDR3 DNA reads as TGCGCCAGCAGCTTGGGGCTCAAGTTATATGGCTACACCTTC. This gives the protein CASSLGLKLYGYTF. Supplemented by reference TRBV5-1 and TRBJ1-2, the full variable domain reads KAGVTQTPRYLIKTRGQQVTLSCSPISGHRSVSWYQQTPGQGLQFLFEYFSETQRNKGNFPGRFSGRQFSNSRSEMNVSTLELGDSALYLCASSLGLKLYGYTFGSGTRLTVV.

This chain links TRBV2 with TRBJ2-7, with 11 positions matching TRBD1. Unmatched junction bases numbered 10, after V lost 0 bases and J lost 6 bases. Per germline, CDR1 SNHLY and CDR2 FYNNEI. The CDR3 has 17 amino acids. Here the CDR3 DNA reads TGTGCCAGCAGTGAAGCGCTTTGGGACAGGGGGTTTGGCGAGCAGTACTTC. It is translated as CASSEALWDRGFGEQYF. The whole variable domain, remainder taken from reference TRBV2 and TRBJ2-7, is EPEVTQTPSHQVTQMGQEVILRCVPISNHLYFYWYRQILGQKVEFLVSFYNNEISEKSEIFDDQFSVERPDGSNFTLKIRSTKLEDSAMYFCASSEALWDRGFGEQYFGPGTRLTVT.

V gene TRBV5-8 combines with J gene TRBJ1-5; D uncertain. V dropped 4 bases and J dropped 5 bases, with 10 bases sitting between them. The CDR3 length is 13 residues. Germline V lookup: CDR1 SGHTS, CDR2 YDEGEE. For the CDR3, the DNA is TGTGCCAGCAGCGCATTGGGCGATCAGCCCCAGCATTTT. Its translation is CASSALGDQPQHF.

The gene calls are TRBV24-1 and TRBJ1-4, with 7 bases lining up with TRBD1. The junction had 12 bases not matched to a gene; V was cut back by 4 bases and J by 8 bases. Per germline, CDR1 KGHDR and CDR2 SFDVKD. CDR3 size: 16 residues. The CDR3 protein is CATSDLGQPVGEKLFF. The CDR3 region has the DNA TGTGCCACCAGTGACCTGGGACAGCCGGTTGGAGAAAAACTGTTTTTT.

The rearrangement links TRBV3-1 (or the pseudogene TRBV3-2) to TRBJ2-7; D gene uncertain. Per the germline V gene, CDR1 is LGHDT and CDR2 is YNNKEL (reference sequence). The CDR3 length is 14 residues. The V gene lost 1 base and the J gene lost 1 base, with 8 bases spanning the gap. The CDR3 DNA is TGTGCCAGCAGCCAAGGACTCAATTCCTACGAGCAGTACTTC. It yields the protein CASSQGLNSYEQYF.

This chain connects TRBV18 to TRBJ2-4, with D possibly matching TRBD2 (6 bases). Germline-derived CDR1 and CDR2 are KGHSH and LQKENI. With 6 bases removed from V and 0 bases from J, the gap between germline ends came to 9 bases. The CDR3 runs to 14 residues. CDR3 sequence: CASSRELAKNIQYF. The CDR3 DNA reads TGTGCCAGCTCTCGGGAGCTAGCCAAAAACATTCAGTACTTC.

The chain employs TRBV5-1 and TRBJ1-1; TRBD1 aligns across 7 bases. Looked up from germline, CDR1 is SGHRS and CDR2 is YFSETQ. The CDR3 spans 13 residues. With V trimmed by 4 bases and J by 7 bases, 7 bases remained unmatched. The CDR3 is CASSPDRASEAFF. CDR3 DNA sequence: TGCGCCAGCAGCCCCGACAGGGCAAGTGAAGCTTTCTTT.

The V and J genes are TRBV5-4 and TRBJ1-2, with D possibly matching TRBD1 (6 bases). The CDR3 spans 13 residues. Germline assignment: CDR1 SGHNT and CDR2 YYREEE (reference sequence). V was trimmed by 4 bases and J by 4 bases, leaving 11 bases between them. For the CDR3, the DNA is TGTGCCAGCAGCAGCGGGACATTCTATGGCTACACCTTC. Amino acid sequence: CASSSGTFYGYTF.